These 21 T cell receptor beta chains were sequenced from one sample in a study of T cells after yellow fever vaccination. MiXCR was run by TCRdb on the 5' RACE reads, yielding one entry per CDR3 protein. The table lists about 340,000 distinct CDR3 sequences, around 13% of them singletons. Sequencing was performed on CD4+ T cells sorted from PBMCs, taken 15 days after the yellow fever booster vaccination. The receptor set was obtained from a man aged 18 to 29 who received the YFV17D yellow fever vaccine.

This clonotype was counted between two and nine times. The J gene is TRBJ2-2, the V gene TRBV27; 7 nucleotides agree with TRBD2. The CDR3 contains 14 residues. V dropped 8 bases and J dropped 7; count of bases not matched to a gene: 10. Germline V gene lookup returns CDR1 MNHEY and CDR2 SMNVEV (reference sequence). CDR3 in amino acids: CASARGGRSGELFF. The CDR3 DNA follows: TGTGCCAGCGCCCGGGGAGGGCGGAGCGGGGAGCTGTTTTTT.

This clonotype came up a few times. The chain joins TRBV29-1 to TRBJ2-5; a possible D gene is TRBD2 (5 bases). V dropped 6 bases and J dropped 5 bases, with 13 bases sitting between them. The CDR3 length is 12 residues. Germline lookup yields CDR1 SQVTM and CDR2 ANQGSEA. Written as DNA, the CDR3 is TGCAGCGTGTACCGAGGGCCGGAGACCCAGTACTTC. Protein product: CSVYRGPETQYF.

This clonotype has only a few counts. J is TRBJ2-2 and V is TRBV5-1, with D tentatively TRBD1 (6 bases). The CDR3 totals 13 residues. Germline V gene lookup returns CDR1 SGHRS and CDR2 YFSETQ. Between the trimmed V and J ends, which lost 5 bases and 4 bases, there was a span of 9 bases. The CDR3 is CASRRDITGELFF. Here the CDR3 DNA reads TGCGCCAGCAGACGGGACATCACCGGGGAGCTGTTTTTT.

This clonotype was observed many times. The rearrangement uses TRBV12-3 or TRBV12-4 and TRBJ2-4; D may be TRBD1 or TRBD2 (5 bases each). V was clipped by 1 base and J by 1 base, with 5 bases between them. The CDR3 contains 14 residues. The CDR3 protein is CASSLGGAKNIQYF. The CDR3 DNA follows: TGTGCCAGCAGTTTAGGGGGGGCCAAAAACATTCAGTACTTC.

The rearrangement uses TRBV7-9 and TRBJ1-2; TRBD1 is a possible D gene (6 bases). The CDR3 has 15 amino acids. Germline V CDR1 and CDR2: SEHNR, FQNEAQ (reference sequence). With 5 bases removed from V and 4 bases from J, the gap between germline ends came to 17 bases. In DNA, the CDR3 is TGTGCCAGCAGCCTTGCGGGGGCGGCGGGCTATGGCTACACCTTC. This gives the protein CASSLAGAAGYGYTF.

This clonotype occurred a few times. The chain carries TRBV20-1 and TRBJ2-1; D tentatively fits TRBD1 or TRBD2 (5 bases each). The CDR3 is 16 amino acids. V lost 0 bases, J lost 5 bases, and 17 bases lay in between. Germline CDR1 is DFQATT and CDR2 is SNEGSKA (reference sequence). CDR3 in DNA: TGCAGTGCTAGAGATCCGGGGCCCAAAGCCCACAATGAGCAGTTCTTC. Amino acid sequence: CSARDPGPKAHNEQFF.

The chain couples TRBV4-3 to TRBJ1-1; maybe TRBD1 (5 bases). The germline V and J ends were trimmed by 2 bases and 0 bases, with 10 bases remaining between them. Looked up from germline, CDR1 is LGHNA and CDR2 is YSLEER. The CDR3 is made up of 15 amino acids. The CDR3 sequence is CASSQLQALNTEAFF. The CDR3 region has the DNA TGCGCCAGCAGCCAATTACAGGCCTTGAACACTGAAGCTTTCTTT.

V and J are TRBV20-1 and TRBJ2-3; 13 nucleotides align to TRBD2. Germline CDR1 and CDR2: DFQATT and SNEGSKA (reference sequence). Trimming at V came to 5 bases and at J to 4 bases, leaving 3 bases not matched to a gene. This CDR3 spans 14 amino acids. The CDR3 DNA is TGCAGTGCTTTCACTAGCGGGGGGGCAGATACGCAGTATTTT. The encoded protein is CSAFTSGGADTQYF.

The chain is built from TRBV4-1 and TRBJ1-1; D possibly corresponds to TRBD1 (6 bases). Trimming stripped 3 bases from V and 3 bases from J, with 14 bases between. Germline V gene sequence: CDR1 MGHRA, CDR2 YSYEKL. This CDR3 contains 15 residues. The CDR3 spells CASSHPKQGYTEAFF. CDR3 DNA: TGCGCCAGCAGCCACCCGAAGCAGGGGTACACTGAAGCTTTCTTT.

The rearrangement joins TRBV25-1 to TRBJ2-5; TRBD1 agrees at 10 bases. V lost 3 bases, J lost 5 bases, and 6 bases stayed unmatched. Per germline, CDR1 MGHDK and CDR2 SYGVNS. The CDR3 totals 15 residues. CDR3 in DNA: TGTGCCAGCAGTGATGACAGGGGGCCCCGGGAGACCCAGTACTTC. Protein: CASSDDRGPRETQYF.

This chain uses TRBV29-1 with TRBJ1-5, with 8 bases aligning to TRBD1. Germline-derived CDR1 and CDR2 are SQVTM and ANQGSEA. After removal of 6 bases from V and 5 bases from J, the junction contained 6 bases not matched to a gene. The CDR3 is 13 residues long. CDR3 nucleotide sequence: TGCAGCGTACGGGACAGGACCGATCAGCCCCAGCATTTT. Its protein product is CSVRDRTDQPQHF.

The rearrangement uses TRBV7-2 and TRBJ1-2; unclear D gene. Deletions cut 5 bases from V and 2 bases from J, with 15 bases between. Germline V lookup: CDR1 SGHTA, CDR2 FQGNSA. This CDR3 spans 15 amino acids. CDR3 loop: CASSHEGPINYGYTF. DNA of the CDR3: TGTGCCAGCAGCCACGAGGGCCCAATCAACTATGGCTACACCTTC. The whole variable domain, remainder taken from reference TRBV7-2 and TRBJ1-2, is GAGVSQSPSNKVTEKGKDVELRCDPISGHTALYWYRQSLGQGLEFLIYFQGNSAPDKSGLPSDRFSAERTGGSVSTLTIQRTQQEDSAVYLCASSHEGPINYGYTFGSGTRLTVV.

V usage is TRBV14 and J usage is TRBJ1-1; TRBD1 matches 7 bases. V shed 2 bases, J shed 7 bases, and the junction held 10 bases outside the gene matches. Germline lookup yields CDR1 SGHDN and CDR2 FVKESK. The CDR3 runs 15 residues. CDR3 DNA: TGTGCCAGCAGCCAACTAGGGGGCCGGGTGGGTGAAGCTTTCTTT. Protein product: CASSQLGGRVGEAFF.

There are a few counts of this clonotype. J is TRBJ2-1 and V is TRBV20-1; D ambiguous. V lost 6 bases and J 6 bases, leaving 6 bases between the germline ends. Germline V lookup: CDR1 DFQATT, CDR2 SNEGSKA (reference sequence). The CDR3 sequence is 10 residues long. CDR3 loop: CSASFNEQFF. CDR3 coding DNA: TGCAGTGCGAGTTTCAATGAGCAGTTCTTC.

This clonotype appeared many times. V and J are TRBV18 and TRBJ1-1; tentatively, D is TRBD1 (5 bases). The germline gives CDR1 KGHSH, CDR2 LQKENI. CDR3 size: 17 residues. V lost 2 bases to trimming and J lost 5 bases, with 21 bases between them. DNA for the CDR3: TGTGCCAGCTCACCAGGGTTGCTAGGGGAAGGTAGAACTGAAGCTTTCTTT. Amino acids: CASSPGLLGEGRTEAFF.

This chain uses TRBV2 with TRBJ1-4; possible D gene TRBD1, 5 bases. V was trimmed by 1 base and J by 0 bases, leaving 12 bases between them. Per germline, CDR1 SNHLY and CDR2 FYNNEI. This CDR3 spans 17 amino acids. CDR3 in DNA: TGTGCCAGCAGTGAAGGCAGGGTTGCCGCAACTAATGAAAAACTGTTTTTT. As protein: CASSEGRVAATNEKLFF. The full variable domain, in which reference TRBV2 and TRBJ1-4 provide the parts outside the CDR3, is EPEVTQTPSHQVTQMGQEVILRCVPISNHLYFYWYRQILGQKVEFLVSFYNNEISEKSEIFDDQFSVERPDGSNFTLKIRSTKLEDSAMYFCASSEGRVAATNEKLFFGSGTQLSVL.

This clonotype was seen a handful of times. V and J are TRBV12-3 or TRBV12-4 and TRBJ1-3; possibly TRBD1 for D (6 bases). Trimming removed 4 bases from V and 2 bases from J, with 15 bases in between. The CDR3 runs 16 residues. This CDR3 is CASSSTGGGTGNTIYF. The CDR3 DNA is TGTGCCAGCAGTTCGACGGGAGGGGGTACTGGAAACACCATATATTTT.

A few counts support this clonotype. The chain combines TRBV18 with TRBJ2-3; the match to TRBD1 covers 9 bases. Per germline, CDR1 KGHSH and CDR2 LQKENI. The CDR3 extends over 18 amino acids. V dropped 3 bases and J dropped 0; count of bases not matched to a gene: 10. CDR3 in amino acids: CASSPLPGQGPSTDTQYF. The CDR3 DNA sequence: TGTGCCAGCTCACCCCTTCCGGGACAGGGCCCCAGCACAGATACGCAGTATTTT. The whole variable domain, remainder taken from reference TRBV18 and TRBJ2-3, is NAGVMQNPRHLVRRRGQEARLRCSPMKGHSHVYWYRQLPEEGLKFMVYLQKENIIDESGMPKERFSAEFPKEGPSILRIQQVVRGDSAAYFCASSPLPGQGPSTDTQYFGPGTRLTVL.

At least ten counts were recorded for this clonotype. The V call is TRBV5-1, the J call TRBJ2-7; D gene unclear. Germline CDR1 is SGHRS and CDR2 is YFSETQ. The CDR3 totals 14 residues. V shed 3 bases and J shed 1 base, with 11 bases lying between them. The CDR3 region is CASSSQLISYEQYF. The CDR3 nucleotides are TGCGCCAGCAGCTCTCAGCTAATTTCCTACGAGCAGTACTTC.

At least ten counts were recorded for this clonotype. The V call is TRBV7-9, the J call TRBJ2-3, with TRBD1 matching 8 bases. The CDR3 consists of 13 residues. V lost 7 bases, J lost 4 bases, and 4 bases stayed unmatched. Germline values: CDR1 SEHNR, CDR2 FQNEAQ (reference sequence). The CDR3 nucleotides read TGTGCCAGCACCATGACAGGGGCAGATACGCAGTATTTT. Encoded protein: CASTMTGADTQYF.

This clonotype was detected many times. The rearrangement links TRBV4-3 to TRBJ2-1; D unclear. Germline lookup yields CDR1 LGHNA and CDR2 YSLEER. The CDR3 is made up of 12 amino acids. V was clipped by 1 base and J by 4 bases, with 2 bases between them. In DNA, the CDR3 is TGCGCCAGCAGCCAAGTTTACAATGAGCAGTTCTTC. Amino acid sequence: CASSQVYNEQFF.